This note documents a single TCR beta chain sequence. As yet, its antigen is unknown. As to treatment: oral pan-JAK inhibitor, 5-10 mg twice daily. Separation by sorting yielded CD4+ and CD8+ T cells from PBMCs. Extraction of RNA preceded its reverse transcription into cDNA, which served as the sequencing template. TCRdb's table, derived via immunoSEQ multiplex PCR, lists solely in-frame clones and lacks some. In the table there are about 120,000 clones, 55% to 60% of which are singletons. The sample belongs to a study of CD8+ T cells in alopecia areata. For the study at large: Those treated were given oral tofacitinib at 5 to 10 mg twice daily. Points from the study as a whole: Scalp clonality decreased significantly with tofacitinib, and so did expanded CD8+ clones among the top 100. Scalp and blood retained many expanded lesional clones during tofacitinib.

Trimming took off 1 base at V and 6 bases at J, with 7 bases between the two ends. Germline V gene data show CDR1 as LGHNA and CDR2 as YNFKEQ. The CDR3 is 13 residues long. V and J are TRBV4-2 and TRBJ1-5; perhaps TRBD1 as D (5 bases). Sequenced here: CD4+ T cells sorted from blood, sampled at week 24, from a patient treated with tofacitinib. This receptor was identified in a human donor with alopecia areata. The CDR3 DNA is TGTGCCAGCAGCCAAGGGGGGGGTCAGCCCCAGCATTTT. Amino acid sequence: CASSQGGGQPQHF.